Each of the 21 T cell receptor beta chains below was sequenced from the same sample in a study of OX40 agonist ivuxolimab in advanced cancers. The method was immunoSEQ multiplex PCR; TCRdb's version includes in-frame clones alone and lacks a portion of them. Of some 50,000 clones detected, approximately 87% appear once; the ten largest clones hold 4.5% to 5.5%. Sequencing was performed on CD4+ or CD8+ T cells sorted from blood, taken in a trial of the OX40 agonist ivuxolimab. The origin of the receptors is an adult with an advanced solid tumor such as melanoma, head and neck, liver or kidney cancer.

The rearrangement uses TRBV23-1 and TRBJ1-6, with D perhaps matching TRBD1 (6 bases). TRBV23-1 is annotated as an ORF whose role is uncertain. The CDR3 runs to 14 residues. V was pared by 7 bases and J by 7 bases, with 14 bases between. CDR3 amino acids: CASTPQGRNSPLHF. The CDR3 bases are TGCGCCAGCACTCCGCAGGGGCGGAATTCACCCCTCCACTTT.

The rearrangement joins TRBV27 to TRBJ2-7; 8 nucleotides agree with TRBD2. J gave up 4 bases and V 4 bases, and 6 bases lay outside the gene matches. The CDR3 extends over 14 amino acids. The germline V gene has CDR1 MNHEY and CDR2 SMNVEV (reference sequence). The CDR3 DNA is TGTGCCAGCAGTTCGCGCGGGGGGTTATACGAGCAGTACTTC. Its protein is CASSSRGGLYEQYF.

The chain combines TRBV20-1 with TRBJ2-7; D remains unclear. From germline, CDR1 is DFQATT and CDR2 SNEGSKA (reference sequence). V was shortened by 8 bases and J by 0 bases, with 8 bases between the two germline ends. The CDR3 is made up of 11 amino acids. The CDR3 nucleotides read TGCAGTCCCTCTAGCTCCTACGAGCAGTACTTC. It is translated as CSPSSSYEQYF.

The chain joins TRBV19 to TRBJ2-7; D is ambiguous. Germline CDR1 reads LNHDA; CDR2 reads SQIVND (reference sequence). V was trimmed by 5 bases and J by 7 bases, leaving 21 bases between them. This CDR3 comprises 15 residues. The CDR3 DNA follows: TGTGCCAGTAGTCCCCGAAGTAGGGATGGATGGGAGCAGTACTTC. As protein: CASSPRSRDGWEQYF.

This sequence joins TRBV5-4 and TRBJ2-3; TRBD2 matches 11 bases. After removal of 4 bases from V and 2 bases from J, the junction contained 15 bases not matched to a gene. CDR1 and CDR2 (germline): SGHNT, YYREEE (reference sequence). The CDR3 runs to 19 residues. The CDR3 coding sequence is TGTGCCAGCAGCCCCGTGGGACCAATAGCGGGAGGGCACACAGATACGCAGTATTTT. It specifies CASSPVGPIAGGHTDTQYF.

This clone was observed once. CDR3 sequence reads: CAWRKAQETQYF. CDR3 sequence (DNA): TGTGCCTGGAGGAAGGCCCAAGAGACCCAGTACTTC. This chain connects TRBV30 to TRBJ2-5, with unresolved D. The CDR3 runs 12 residues. V was clipped by 3 bases and J by 1 base, with 6 bases between them. Germline V gene lookup returns CDR1 GTSNPN and CDR2 SVGIG (reference sequence). Variable domain in full (rest from reference TRBV30 and TRBJ2-5): SQTIHQWPATLVQPVGSPLSLECTVEGTSNPNLYWYRQAAGRGLQLLFYSVGIGQISSEVPQNLSASRPQDRQFILSSKKLLLSDSGFYLCAWRKAQETQYFGPGTRLLVL.

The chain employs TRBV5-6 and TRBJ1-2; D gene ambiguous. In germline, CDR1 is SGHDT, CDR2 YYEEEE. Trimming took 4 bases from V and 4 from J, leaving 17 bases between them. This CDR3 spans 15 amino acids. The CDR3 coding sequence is TGTGCCAGCAGCGATCGGGCCAGACTAATCTATGGCTACACCTTC. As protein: CASSDRARLIYGYTF. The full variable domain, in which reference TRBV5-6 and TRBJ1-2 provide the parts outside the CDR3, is DAGVTQSPTHLIKTRGQQVTLRCSPKSGHDTVSWYQQALGQGPQFIFQYYEEEERQRGNFPDRFSGHQFPNYSSELNVNALLLGDSALYLCASSDRARLIYGYTFGSGTRLTVV.

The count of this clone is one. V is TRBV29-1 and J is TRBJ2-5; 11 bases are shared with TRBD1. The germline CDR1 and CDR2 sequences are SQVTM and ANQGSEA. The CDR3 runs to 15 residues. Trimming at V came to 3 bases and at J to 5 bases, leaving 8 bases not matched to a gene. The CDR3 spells CSVEWTGGHGETQYF. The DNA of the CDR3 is TGCAGCGTTGAGTGGACAGGGGGCCATGGGGAGACCCAGTACTTC.

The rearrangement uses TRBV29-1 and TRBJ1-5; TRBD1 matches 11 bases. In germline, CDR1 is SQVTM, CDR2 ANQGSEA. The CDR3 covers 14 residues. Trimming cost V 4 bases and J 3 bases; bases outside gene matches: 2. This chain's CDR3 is CSVGGQGANQPQHF. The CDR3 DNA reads TGCAGCGTTGGAGGACAGGGGGCCAATCAGCCCCAGCATTTT.

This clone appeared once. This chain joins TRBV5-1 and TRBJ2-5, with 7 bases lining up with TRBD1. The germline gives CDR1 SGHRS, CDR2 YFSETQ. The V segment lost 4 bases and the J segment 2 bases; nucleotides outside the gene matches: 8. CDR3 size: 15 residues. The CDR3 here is CASSRDSQLQETQYF. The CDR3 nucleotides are TGCGCCAGCAGCAGGGACAGCCAACTTCAAGAGACCCAGTACTTC.

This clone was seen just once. In DNA form, the CDR3 reads TGTGCCAGCAGCTTGCGGCGGGAGAATTACAATGAGCAGTTCTTC. Residues: CASSLRRENYNEQFF. The chain carries TRBV11-2 and TRBJ2-1; TRBD2 matches at 7 bases. The CDR3 is 15 amino acids. Germline V gives CDR1 SGHAT, CDR2 FQNNGV. Trimming cost V 3 bases and J 4 bases; bases outside gene matches: 6.

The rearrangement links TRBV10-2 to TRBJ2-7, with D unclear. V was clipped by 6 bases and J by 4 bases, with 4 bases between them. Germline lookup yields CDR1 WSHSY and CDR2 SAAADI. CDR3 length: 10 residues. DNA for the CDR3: TGCGCCAGCAGCGATTACGAGCAGTACTTC. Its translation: CASSDYEQYF.

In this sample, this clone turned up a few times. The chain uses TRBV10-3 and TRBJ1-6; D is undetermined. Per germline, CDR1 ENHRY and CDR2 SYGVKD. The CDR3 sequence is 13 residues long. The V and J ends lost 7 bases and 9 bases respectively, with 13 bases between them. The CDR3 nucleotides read TGTGCCATCAATCCGGGGTTCGGTTCACCCCTCCACTTT. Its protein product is CAINPGFGSPLHF.

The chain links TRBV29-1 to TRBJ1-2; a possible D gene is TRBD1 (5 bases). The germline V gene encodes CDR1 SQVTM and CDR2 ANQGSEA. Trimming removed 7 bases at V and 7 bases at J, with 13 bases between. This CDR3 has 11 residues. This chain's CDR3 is CSGRDLRGYTF. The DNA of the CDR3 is TGCAGCGGCAGGGACCTACGTGGCTACACCTTC.

The CDR3 spells CASSLEQGPYNEQFF. The CDR3 region has the DNA TGCGCCAGCAGCTTGGAACAGGGCCCCTACAATGAGCAGTTCTTC. The rearrangement links TRBV5-1 to TRBJ2-1; weak D call: TRBD1 (6 bases). Germline V gene data show CDR1 as SGHRS and CDR2 as YFSETQ. This CDR3 has 15 residues. Trimming shortened V by 0 bases and J by 2 bases, and 9 bases separated the two germline ends.

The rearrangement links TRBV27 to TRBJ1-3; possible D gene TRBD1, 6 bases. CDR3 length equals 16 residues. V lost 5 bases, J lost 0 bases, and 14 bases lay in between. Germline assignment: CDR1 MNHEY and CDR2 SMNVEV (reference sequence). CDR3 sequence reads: CASSVTGSSSGNTIYF. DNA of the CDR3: TGTGCCAGCAGTGTAACAGGGTCCAGCTCTGGAAACACCATATATTTT.

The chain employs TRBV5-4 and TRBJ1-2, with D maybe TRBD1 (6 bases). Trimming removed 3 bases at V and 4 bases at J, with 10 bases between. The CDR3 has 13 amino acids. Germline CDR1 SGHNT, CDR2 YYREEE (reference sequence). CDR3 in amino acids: CASSSTGTYGYTF. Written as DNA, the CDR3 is TGTGCCAGCAGCTCTACAGGGACCTATGGCTACACCTTC.

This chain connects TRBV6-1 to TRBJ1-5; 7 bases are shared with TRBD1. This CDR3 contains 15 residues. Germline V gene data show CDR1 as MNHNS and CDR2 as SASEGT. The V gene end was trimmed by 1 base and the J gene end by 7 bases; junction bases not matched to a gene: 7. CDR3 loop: CASSEGQTGRQPQHF. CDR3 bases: TGTGCCAGCAGTGAAGGGCAGACAGGGAGGCAGCCCCAGCATTTT.

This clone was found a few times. The CDR3 DNA sequence: TGTGCCAGCAGCTTAGTGTCTGGGGCAGGGATGAACACTGAAGCTTTCTTT. Its protein is CASSLVSGAGMNTEAFF. The rearrangement joins TRBV7-8 to TRBJ1-1; D perhaps matches TRBD1 (5 bases). The CDR3 is 17 residues long. V shed 1 base and J shed 0 bases, with 15 bases lying between them. Germline CDR1 is SGHVS and CDR2 is FQNEAQ.

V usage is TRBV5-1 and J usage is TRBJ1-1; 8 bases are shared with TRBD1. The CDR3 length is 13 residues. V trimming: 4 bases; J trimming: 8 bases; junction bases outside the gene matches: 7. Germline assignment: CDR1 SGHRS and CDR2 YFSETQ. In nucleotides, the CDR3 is TGCGCCAGCAGCCCCGCTCACAGGGGGGAAGCTTTCTTT. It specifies CASSPAHRGEAFF. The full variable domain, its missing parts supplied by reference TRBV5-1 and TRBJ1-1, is KAGVTQTPRYLIKTRGQQVTLSCSPISGHRSVSWYQQTPGQGLQFLFEYFSETQRNKGNFPGRFSGRQFSNSRSEMNVSTLELGDSALYLCASSPAHRGEAFFGQGTRLTVV.

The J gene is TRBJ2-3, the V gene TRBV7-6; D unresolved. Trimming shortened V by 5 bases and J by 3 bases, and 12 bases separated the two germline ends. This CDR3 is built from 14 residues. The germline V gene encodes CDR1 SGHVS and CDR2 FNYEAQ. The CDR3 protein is CASSPTSVTDTQYF. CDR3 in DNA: TGTGCCAGCAGCCCCACATCGGTGACAGATACGCAGTATTTT.